These 26 T cell receptor beta chains were sequenced from one sample in a study of blood T cell repertoires in COVID-19 (dated by TCRdb to the early 2020s). Receptor libraries were prepared by the immunoSEQ multiplex PCR assay. As stored in TCRdb, this immuneACCESS dataset retains in-frame rearrangements with V and J assigned. A fraction of the clones does not appear; measured against another copy, unresolved V genes explain less than half of the discrepancy, and the remainder lacks a known reason. This sample lists approximately 140,000 clones; about 85% were detected once. Around 4% of the sample belongs to the ten largest clones. Sequenced sample: peripheral blood. These receptors all stem from a woman aged 60-75 years with active or convalescent COVID-19.

V is TRBV7-2 and J is TRBJ2-5; 7 nucleotides line up with TRBD2. The germline V gene has CDR1 SGHTA and CDR2 FQGNSA. The CDR3 runs to 18 residues. Trimming removed 2 bases from V and 4 bases from J; junction bases left unmatched: 16. This CDR3 reads CASSLNQGLTSTGETQYF. The CDR3 DNA is TGTGCCAGCAGCTTAAACCAGGGTTTGACTAGCACGGGAGAGACCCAGTACTTC.

CDR3 protein: CASSSGTGGRQPQHF. CDR3 in DNA: TGTGCCAGCAGTTCCGGGACAGGGGGAAGGCAGCCCCAGCATTTT. The V call is TRBV6-2 or TRBV6-3, the J call TRBJ1-5; TRBD1 matches 11 bases. With V trimmed by 4 bases and J by 7 bases, 6 bases remained unmatched. This CDR3 region has 15 residues. Per germline, CDR1 MNHEY and CDR2 SVGEGT.

The V gene is TRBV3-1 (or the pseudogene TRBV3-2), the J gene TRBJ2-6; D not certain. This CDR3 has 16 residues. Germline CDR1 LGHDT, CDR2 YNNKEL (reference sequence). V was cut by 0 bases and J by 0 bases, with 6 bases left in between. The CDR3 loop reads CASSQERNSGANVLTF. The DNA for the CDR3 is TGTGCCAGCAGCCAAGAGAGGAACTCTGGGGCCAACGTCCTGACTTTC.

This clone was found once. The gene calls are TRBV5-1 and TRBJ2-2; D is uncertain. V was shortened by 5 bases and J by 6 bases, with 11 bases between the two germline ends. The CDR3 runs 13 residues. CDR1 SGHRS and CDR2 YFSETQ come from the germline V gene. CDR3 amino acids: CASSSAASGELFF. The DNA of the CDR3 is TGCGCCAGCAGTTCCGCGGCCTCCGGGGAGCTGTTTTTT.

CDR3 loop: CASSSTGGLNNQPQHF. Here the CDR3 DNA reads TGTGCCAGCAGTTCGACAGGGGGTTTGAACAATCAGCCCCAGCATTTT. The chain has TRBV27 and TRBJ1-5, with 9 bases identical to TRBD1. The J segment lost 3 bases and the V segment lost 4 bases, leaving 7 bases of the junction unmatched. CDR3 length: 16 amino acids. Germline V CDR1 and CDR2: MNHEY, SMNVEV (reference sequence).

The chain recombines TRBV5-6 with TRBJ2-1; 8 bases match TRBD2. This CDR3 region has 13 residues. The J segment lost 10 bases and the V segment lost 2 bases, leaving 5 bases of the junction unmatched. The germline V gene encodes CDR1 SGHDT and CDR2 YYEEEE. CDR3: CASSFSGVGEQFF. The CDR3 nucleotides are TGTGCCAGCAGCTTTAGCGGGGTGGGAGAGCAGTTCTTC.

The chain links TRBV4-3 to TRBJ1-6; 9 bases agree with TRBD1. CDR3 length: 14 amino acids. With 4 bases clipped from V and 11 bases from J, the junction kept 6 bases outside the gene matches. Germline-derived CDR1 and CDR2 are LGHNA and YSLEER. DNA of the CDR3: TGCGCCAGCAGCCCGGGACAGGGAGGAGCACCCCTCCACTTT. Amino acid sequence: CASSPGQGGAPLHF.

The chain links TRBV6-2 or TRBV6-3 to TRBJ1-2; 10 bases fit TRBD1. The CDR3 is made up of 14 amino acids. Germline V gives CDR1 MNHEY, CDR2 SVGEGT. Trimming at V came to 6 bases and at J to 3 bases, leaving 4 bases not matched to a gene. CDR3 amino acids: CASSGQGGDYGYTF. The CDR3 nucleotides read TGTGCCAGCAGCGGACAGGGGGGTGACTATGGCTACACCTTC.

The gene calls are TRBV3-1 (or the pseudogene TRBV3-2) and TRBJ2-7; 9 bases line up with TRBD1. The CDR3 consists of 15 residues. V shed 4 bases and J 2 bases; nucleotides not matched to a gene: 6. From germline, CDR1 is LGHDT and CDR2 YNNKEL (reference sequence). CDR3: CASSLLQGATYEQYF. The CDR3 coding sequence is TGTGCCAGCAGCCTACTACAGGGGGCTACCTACGAGCAGTACTTC.

This clone was picked up one time. The V gene is TRBV12-3 or TRBV12-4, the J gene TRBJ2-1; D is undetermined. This CDR3 is 13 amino acids long. Deletions cut 3 bases from V and 10 bases from J, with 13 bases between. The CDR3 is CASSFGLTEEQFF. The CDR3 region has the DNA TGTGCCAGCAGTTTTGGCCTCACGGAGGAGCAGTTCTTC.

This rearrangement joins TRBV18 to TRBJ2-7; TRBD2 aligns across 7 bases. The CDR3 consists of 14 residues. The J segment lost 2 bases and the V segment lost 3 bases, leaving 4 bases of the junction unmatched. From germline, CDR1 is KGHSH and CDR2 LQKENI. In nucleotides, the CDR3 is TGTGCCAGCTCACCTCGGGGGGAAGCCTACGAGCAGTACTTC. It encodes CASSPRGEAYEQYF.

This clone appeared once. The chain carries TRBV28 and TRBJ1-4, with unresolved D. From germline, CDR1 is MDHEN and CDR2 SYDVKM. V lost 4 bases and J 0 bases, leaving 9 bases between the germline ends. The CDR3 is 15 amino acids. DNA of the CDR3: TGTGCCAGCAGTTCATCAGGTGCAACTAATGAAAAACTGTTTTTT. It encodes CASSSSGATNEKLFF.

This clone appeared a few times. This chain joins TRBV6-1 and TRBJ2-1; maybe TRBD2 (6 bases). Trimming pared 3 bases from V and 0 bases from J, leaving 9 bases between. In germline, CDR1 is MNHNS, CDR2 SASEGT. The CDR3 is made up of 15 amino acids. CDR3 in amino acids: CASSDSGTSYNEQFF. The CDR3 region has the DNA TGTGCCAGCAGTGATAGCGGAACCTCCTACAATGAGCAGTTCTTC.

The V gene is TRBV10-3, the J gene TRBJ1-1, with TRBD1 matching over 7 bases. With 7 bases clipped from V and 1 base from J, the junction kept 9 bases outside the gene matches. This CDR3 is 15 amino acids long. CDR1 and CDR2 from the germline V gene are ENHRY and SYGVKD. The CDR3 loop reads CAITKDRAGNTEAFF. For the CDR3, the DNA is TGTGCCATCACCAAAGACAGGGCTGGGAACACTGAAGCTTTCTTT.

The DNA for the CDR3 is TGTGCCAGCAGCGTAGGGACTAGCGGGGGGCCATTGGGCACAGATACGCAGTATTTT. Translated, it gives CASSVGTSGGPLGTDTQYF. The chain joins TRBV9 to TRBJ2-3, with 14 bases identical to TRBD2. Germline assignment: CDR1 SGDLS and CDR2 YYNGEE. The CDR3 contains 19 residues. V lost 0 bases to trimming and J lost 1 base; unmatched junction nucleotides: 7.

The V and J genes are TRBV2 and TRBJ1-2, with D possibly matching TRBD1 (6 bases). Germline CDR1 and CDR2: SNHLY and FYNNEI. The CDR3 sequence is 11 residues long. With 9 bases removed from V and 8 bases from J, the gap between germline ends came to 13 bases. The CDR3 region has the DNA TGTGCCAGTCCGGGACAAAAAGGCTACACCTTC. Protein sequence: CASPGQKGYTF.

This chain uses TRBV5-1 with TRBJ2-5; 7 positions match TRBD1. Per germline, CDR1 SGHRS and CDR2 YFSETQ. Unmatched junction bases numbered 6, after V lost 4 bases and J lost 3 bases. This CDR3 is 14 amino acids long. The CDR3 DNA reads TGCGCCAGCAGCGGACAGGAGATGAAAGAGACCCAGTACTTC. Amino acid sequence: CASSGQEMKETQYF.

The genes are TRBV7-2 and TRBJ2-5, with D tentatively TRBD2 (6 bases). Between the trimmed V and J ends, which lost 6 bases and 2 bases, there was a span of 13 bases. The CDR3 has 14 amino acids. Germline assignment: CDR1 SGHTA and CDR2 FQGNSA. CDR3 bases: TGTGCCAGCAGTAGGGCAGGGAGGCAAGAGACCCAGTACTTC. Its protein is CASSRAGRQETQYF.

This clone was detected once. This chain uses TRBV13 with TRBJ2-2; 7 positions match TRBD2. The CDR3 is 15 residues long. V lost 3 bases, J lost 4 bases, and 5 bases stayed unmatched. Germline V CDR1 and CDR2: PRHDT, FYEKMQ (reference sequence). CDR3 sequence (DNA): TGTGCCAGCAGCTTCAATCCGGGGGGCACCGGGGAGCTGTTTTTT. Protein: CASSFNPGGTGELFF.

The chain links TRBV1 to TRBJ1-5; the table's TRBD1 call for D was not verified on the DNA. TRBV1 is tagged as a pseudogene. The CDR3 is 16 amino acids. The CDR3 region has the DNA TGCACCAGCAGCCAAGATCGGCAGGGTGGCAATCAGCCCCAGCATTTT. This codes for CTSSQDRQGGNQPQHF.

This clone was observed a single time. The V gene is TRBV7-3, the J gene TRBJ2-2; a weak D match, TRBD1 (5 bases). Deletions cut 3 bases from V and 0 bases from J, with 8 bases between. Germline CDR1 is SGHTA and CDR2 is FQGTGA. The CDR3 is made up of 15 amino acids. The CDR3, as DNA: TGTGCCAGCAGCTTGCAGACAGCGAACACCGGGGAGCTGTTTTTT. Amino acid sequence: CASSLQTANTGELFF.

The chain combines TRBV3-1 (or the pseudogene TRBV3-2) with TRBJ1-6; D is perhaps TRBD1 (6 bases). This CDR3 contains 17 residues. V lost 1 base to trimming and J lost 7 bases, with 17 bases between them. In germline, CDR1 is LGHDT, CDR2 YNNKEL (reference sequence). The CDR3 nucleotides read TGTGCCAGCAGCCAAGGGCGGGTCTTCCAGGGGAATTCACCCCTCCACTTT. It yields the protein CASSQGRVFQGNSPLHF.

V gene TRBV4-3 combines with J gene TRBJ2-3; D possibly corresponds to TRBD1 (6 bases). Germline V gives CDR1 LGHNA, CDR2 YSLEER. This CDR3 comprises 15 residues. The V gene lost 0 bases and the J gene lost 3 bases, with 10 bases spanning the gap. The DNA for the CDR3 is TGCGCCAGCAGCCAAGATAACAGGGATACAGATACGCAGTATTTT. It yields the protein CASSQDNRDTDTQYF.

This chain links TRBV5-4 with TRBJ2-3; 10 bases align to TRBD2. CDR3 length: 17 amino acids. After removal of 3 bases from V and 6 bases from J, the junction contained 13 bases not matched to a gene. Germline loops: CDR1 SGHNT, CDR2 YYREEE (reference sequence). The CDR3 DNA follows: TGTGCCAGCAGCTCAGGCCTAGCGGGGGCAGCGAGGGATACGCAGTATTTT. It is translated as CASSSGLAGAARDTQYF.

The V gene is TRBV27, the J gene TRBJ1-5; TRBD1 is a possible D gene (6 bases). The ends were cut back, 6 bases at V and 13 bases at J, with 13 bases in the middle. The CDR3 contains 11 residues. Germline V lookup: CDR1 MNHEY, CDR2 SMNVEV (reference sequence). The CDR3 bases are TGTGCCAGCAGGGGCGACGGACAGCAGCATTTT. Translated: CASRGDGQQHF.

This clone was recorded a few times. The chain recombines TRBV9 with TRBJ1-1; D might be TRBD1 (6 bases). The CDR3 is 15 amino acids. V was trimmed by 0 bases and J by 0 bases, leaving 9 bases between them. Per germline, CDR1 SGDLS and CDR2 YYNGEE. CDR3 in DNA: TGTGCCAGCAGCGTAGGGACAGTCTTGAACACTGAAGCTTTCTTT. Protein product: CASSVGTVLNTEAFF.